Listed below are T cell receptor beta chains from one sample, sequenced in a study of cytomegalovirus exposure and HLA in healthy donors. TCRdb's table, derived via immunoSEQ multiplex PCR, lists solely in-frame clones and lacks some. The data contain approximately 180,000 clones, around 75% of them singletons. The specimen sequenced was PBMCs. The receptors stem from a woman aged 30 to 39 in good health and CMV-seronegative. Each CDR3 is given with its conserved first and last residue. Fields, in order: D gene, V gene, J gene, clone size, CDR3 protein, CDR3 DNA. A D gene is named only where the DNA matches it firmly. Only some rows state a clone size, as once, few, many or a class for expanded clones.

>-|TRBV7-2|TRBJ1-2|few
CASSSRRLSTDFGYTF
TGTGCCAGCAGCTCAAGACGGCTATCGACAGATTTTGGCTACACCTTC
>-|TRBV7-8|TRBJ2-2|-
CASSLRRDTGELFF
TGTGCCAGCAGCTTACGGAGGGACACCGGGGAGCTGTTTTTT
>TRBD1|TRBV4-1|TRBJ2-7|-
CASSPALDRAIHEQYF
TGCGCCAGCAGCCCTGCTCTTGACAGGGCAATCCACGAGCAGTACTTC
>-|TRBV20-1|TRBJ1-6|-
CSASGAEALHF
TGCAGTGCTAGTGGCGCGGAAGCCCTCCACTTT
>TRBD2|TRBV7-3|TRBJ2-1|-
CASSLTGSGGYNEQFF
TGTGCCAGCAGCTTAACTGGTAGCGGGGGGTACAATGAGCAGTTCTTC
>-|TRBV19|TRBJ1-2|-
CASRRAGDNYGYTF
TGTGCCAGTAGAAGGGCAGGGGACAACTATGGCTACACCTTC
>TRBD1|TRBV2|TRBJ2-1|-
CATRDRLHNEQFF
TGTGCCACCCGGGACAGACTACACAATGAGCAGTTCTTC
>TRBD1|TRBV2|TRBJ1-6|once
CASRAGTGSVGALHF
TGTGCCAGCAGAGCCGGGACAGGGAGTGTGGGGGCCCTCCACTTT
>TRBD1|TRBV2|TRBJ1-6|-
CASSEDGAGGAGSPLHF
TGTGCCAGCAGTGAAGACGGCGCAGGGGGCGCGGGTTCACCCCTCCACTTT
>TRBD1|TRBV7-2|TRBJ2-3|-
CASSLRQGISDTQYF
TGTGCCAGCAGCTTGCGACAGGGTATTTCAGATACGCAGTATTTT
>-|TRBV7-2|TRBJ2-7|-
CASSPSTSSYEQYF
TGTGCCAGCAGTCCTAGCACATCCTCCTACGAGCAGTACTTC
>TRBD1|TRBV10-2|TRBJ2-7|few
CASSDRDGEQYF
TGCGCCAGCAGCGACAGGGATGGCGAGCAGTACTTC
>-|TRBV19|TRBJ1-6|-
CASSYGFSPLHF
TGTGCCAGTAGTTACGGGTTTTCACCCCTCCACTTT
>TRBD2|TRBV7-2|TRBJ2-2|-
CASSLVPSGSRRGTGELFF
TGTGCCAGCAGCTTAGTACCTAGCGGGAGCCGACGGGGTACCGGGGAGCTGTTTTTT
>TRBD1|TRBV7-2|TRBJ1-2|-
CASSPGTGSEGYTF
TGTGCCAGCAGCCCCGGGACAGGGTCTGAGGGCTACACCTTC
>-|TRBV6-5|TRBJ1-5|few
CASSEAGGNQPQHF
TGTGCCAGCAGTGAGGCAGGGGGCAATCAGCCCCAGCATTTT
>TRBD1|TRBV27|TRBJ1-5|-
CASGRTGTGQPQHF
TGTGCCAGCGGCCGGACAGGGACGGGTCAGCCCCAGCATTTT
>TRBD2|TRBV28|TRBJ2-1|-
CASKIAGSYNEQFF
TGTGCCAGCAAAATAGCGGGGTCCTACAATGAGCAGTTCTTC
>-|TRBV27|TRBJ2-1|-
CASTSPLTNEQFF
TGTGCCAGCACCTCCCCACTAACCAATGAGCAGTTCTTC
>-|TRBV6-4|TRBJ2-2|-
CASKPGVDTGELFF
TGTGCCAGCAAACCAGGGGTGGATACCGGGGAGCTGTTTTTT
>TRBD2|TRBV19|TRBJ2-5|-
CASSTRTSGRGETQYF
TGTGCCAGTAGTACCCGGACTAGCGGGAGAGGGGAGACCCAGTACTTC
>TRBD2|TRBV7-2|TRBJ2-7|-
CASSLGLAGVDEQYF
TGTGCCAGCAGCTTAGGACTAGCGGGAGTCGACGAGCAGTACTTC
>TRBD1|TRBV5-1|TRBJ2-7|-
CASSTGQGDEQYF
TGCGCCAGCAGCACCGGACAGGGGGACGAGCAGTACTTC
>TRBD1|TRBV5-1|TRBJ2-7|-
CASSSGQAPYEQYF
TGCGCCAGCAGCTCTGGACAGGCCCCCTACGAGCAGTACTTC
>TRBD1|TRBV10-3|TRBJ1-5|few
CAISGDSQNQPQHF
TGTGCCATCAGCGGGGACAGCCAAAATCAGCCCCAGCATTTT
>TRBD1|TRBV5-1|TRBJ1-2|-
CASSWNTGQGDYGYTF
TGCGCCAGCAGCTGGAACACGGGACAGGGAGACTATGGCTACACCTTC
>TRBD1|TRBV27|TRBJ1-6|-
CASSLETGSNSYNSPLHF
TGTGCCAGCAGTTTGGAGACAGGGTCTAACTCCTATAATTCACCCCTCCACTTT
>-|TRBV6-6|TRBJ2-1|-
CASSPNLSGEQFF
TGTGCCAGCAGCCCGAACCTCTCGGGGGAGCAGTTCTTC
>-|TRBV18|TRBJ2-6|-
CASSPRGYGSGANVLTF
TGTGCCAGCTCACCACGAGGTTATGGATCAGGGGCCAACGTCCTGACTTTC
>TRBD2|TRBV9|TRBJ2-7|-
CASSVGLADSYEQYF
TGTGCCAGCAGCGTCGGGCTAGCGGACTCCTACGAGCAGTACTTC
>-|TRBV6-5|TRBJ2-5|-
CASSYSNSGLLETQYF
TGTGCCAGCAGTTACTCAAACTCAGGGTTGTTAGAGACCCAGTACTTC
>-|TRBV19|TRBJ2-7|-
CASSIQVTYEQYF
TGTGCCAGTAGTATTCAGGTAACCTACGAGCAGTACTTC
>-|TRBV21-1|TRBJ2-2|-
CASSSRSDRGRNTGELFF
TGTGCCAGCAGCAGCCGATCGGACAGGGGGCGCAACACCGGGGAGCTGTTTTTT
>TRBD1|TRBV7-8|TRBJ2-7|-
CASSWDRASYEQYF
TGTGCCAGCAGCTGGGACAGGGCTTCCTACGAGCAGTACTTC
>TRBD1|TRBV5-6|TRBJ1-5|few
CASSGSGQAYQPQHF
TGTGCCAGCAGCGGGTCGGGACAGGCTTATCAGCCCCAGCATTTT
>-|TRBV7-8|TRBJ2-7|-
CASTSGGEQYF
TGTGCCAGCACCTCCGGGGGCGAGCAGTACTTC
>TRBD2|TRBV27|TRBJ2-7|few
CASSPKAGLSYEQYF
TGTGCCAGCAGTCCAAAAGCGGGGTTGTCCTACGAGCAGTACTTC
>-|TRBV19|TRBJ2-7|-
CASSKQGLYEQYF
TGTGCCAGTAGTAAGCAGGGTTTGTACGAGCAGTACTTC
>-|TRBV6-6|TRBJ1-6|-
CASSSNSPLHF
TGTGCCAGCAGCTCCAATTCACCCCTCCACTTT
>TRBD2|TRBV7-3|TRBJ2-2|-
CASSLKRLAGGNTGELFF
TGTGCCAGCAGCTTAAAGAGACTAGCGGGAGGGAACACCGGGGAGCTGTTTTTT
>-|TRBV14|TRBJ2-4|-
CASSQDEPGLVKNIQYF
TGTGCCAGCAGCCAAGATGAGCCAGGGCTGGTCAAAAACATTCAGTACTTC
>-|TRBV15|TRBJ1-2|few
CATSSLGQGRGGYTF
TGTGCCACCAGCAGCCTGGGCCAGGGAAGAGGAGGCTACACCTTC
>TRBD2|TRBV6-5|TRBJ2-7|-
CASSPLAGGYEQYF
TGTGCCAGCAGTCCTCTAGCGGGAGGGTACGAGCAGTACTTC
>-|TRBV5-1|TRBJ2-5|-
CASTHTQTGETQYF
TGCGCCAGCACCCACACCCAGACAGGAGAGACCCAGTACTTC
>TRBD2|TRBV5-1|TRBJ2-1|few
CASRQRGGGEQFF
TGCGCCAGCAGACAGCGGGGGGGCGGTGAGCAGTTCTTC
>TRBD2|TRBV6-5|TRBJ2-7|few
CASSYGGGADEQYF
TGTGCCAGCAGTTACGGGGGAGGGGCGGACGAGCAGTACTTC
>TRBD1|TRBV5-1|TRBJ1-4|-
CASSLGVRGTEKLFF
TGCGCCAGCAGCTTGGGTGTCAGGGGGACTGAAAAACTGTTTTTT
>TRBD2|TRBV7-2|TRBJ2-2|-
CASSLGPSGFANTGELFF
TGTGCCAGCAGCTTAGGGCCTAGCGGGTTCGCGAACACCGGGGAGCTGTTTTTT
>-|TRBV29-1|TRBJ2-2|-
CSVDKQNTGELFF
TGCAGCGTTGATAAGCAGAACACCGGGGAGCTGTTTTTT
>TRBD1|TRBV27|TRBJ1-4|-
CASSRTGLVYEKLFF
TGTGCCAGCAGCCGGACAGGGCTTGTGTATGAAAAACTGTTTTTT
>TRBD1|TRBV12-5|TRBJ2-7|-
CASGLVLGDRAPYEQYF
TGTGCTAGTGGTTTGGTACTTGGGGACAGGGCCCCCTACGAGCAGTACTTC
>-|TRBV11-2|TRBJ1-1|-
CASSLLGSWVVGGTEAFF
TGTGCCAGCAGCTTACTTGGCAGCTGGGTCGTCGGGGGCACTGAAGCTTTCTTT
>-|TRBV6-1|TRBJ2-3|-
CASSEGARVDTQYF
TGTGCCAGCAGTGAAGGCGCCCGGGTGGATACGCAGTATTTT
>TRBD1|TRBV6-1|TRBJ2-7|-
CASSEANRQGEQYF
TGTGCCAGCAGTGAAGCTAATCGACAGGGGGAGCAGTACTTC
>-|TRBV7-2|TRBJ2-7|-
CASSLRGLQGLGTEQYF
TGTGCCAGCAGCTTGCGGGGGTTACAGGGTTTGGGGACCGAGCAGTACTTC
>-|TRBV5-5|TRBJ2-1|-
CASSLTLSGNEQFF
TGTGCCAGCAGCTTGACACTATCAGGGAATGAGCAGTTCTTC
>-|TRBV5-1|TRBJ1-4|few
CASSLSTTNEKLFF
TGCGCCAGCAGCTTGTCCACAACTAATGAAAAACTGTTTTTT
>TRBD2|TRBV30|TRBJ2-7|-
CAWTSGRGSEQYF
TGTGCCTGGACTAGCGGGAGGGGCAGCGAGCAGTACTTC
>-|TRBV28|TRBJ1-2|-
CASSLGRVLDDTF
TGTGCCAGCAGTTTAGGCCGGGTTCTCGACGACACCTTC